This T cell receptor beta chain was observed in a study of T cells in Graves' hyperthyroidism and ophthalmopathy. The CDR3 regions of TCR beta were amplified from RNA transcripts. When the TCR CDR3 underwent first-round RT-PCR, the HTBI primer set was used. TCRdb reanalysed the multiplex PCR reads using MiXCR and keeps one entry per CDR3 protein. The table records roughly 280,000 distinct CDR3 sequences, 20% to 25% of them present only once. At least ten counts were recorded for this clonotype. No antigen is known for it. Findings and limits, study-wide: Ophthalmopathy got predicted by the model a median about six months before its onset.

The sample consisted of blood. The sequence derives from a man aged 25 to 40 with Graves' ophthalmopathy.

CDR3 nucleotide sequence: TGTGCCAGCAGTTCGCCGGGACAGACCTACGAGCAGTACTTC. Translated: CASSSPGQTYEQYF. The chain combines TRBV28 with TRBJ2-7; 7 bases match TRBD1. The CDR3 extends over 14 amino acids. CDR1 MDHEN and CDR2 SYDVKM come from the germline V gene. Trimming at V came to 4 bases and at J to 2 bases, leaving 5 bases not matched to a gene. Together with reference TRBV28 and TRBJ2-7, the CDR3 gives the full variable domain: DVKVTQSSRYLVKRTGEKVFLECVQDMDHENMFWYRQDPGLGLRLIYFSYDVKMKEKGDIPEGYSVSREKKERFSLILESASTNQTSMYLCASSSPGQTYEQYFGPGTRLTVT.